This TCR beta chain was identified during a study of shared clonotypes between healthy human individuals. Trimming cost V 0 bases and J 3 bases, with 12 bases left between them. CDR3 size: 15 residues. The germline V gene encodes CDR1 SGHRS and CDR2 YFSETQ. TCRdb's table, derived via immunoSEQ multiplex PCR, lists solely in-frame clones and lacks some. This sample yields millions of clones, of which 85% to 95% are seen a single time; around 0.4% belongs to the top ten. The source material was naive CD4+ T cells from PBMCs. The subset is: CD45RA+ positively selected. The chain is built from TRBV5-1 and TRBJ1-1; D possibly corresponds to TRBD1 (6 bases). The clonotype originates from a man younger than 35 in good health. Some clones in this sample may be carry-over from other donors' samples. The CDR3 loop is CASSLEGPGDTEAFF. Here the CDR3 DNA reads TGCGCCAGCAGCTTGGAGGGCCCAGGGGACACTGAAGCTTTCTTT. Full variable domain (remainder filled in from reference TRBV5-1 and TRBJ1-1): KAGVTQTPRYLIKTRGQQVTLSCSPISGHRSVSWYQQTPGQGLQFLFEYFSETQRNKGNFPGRFSGRQFSNSRSEMNVSTLELGDSALYLCASSLEGPGDTEAFFGQGTRLTVV.